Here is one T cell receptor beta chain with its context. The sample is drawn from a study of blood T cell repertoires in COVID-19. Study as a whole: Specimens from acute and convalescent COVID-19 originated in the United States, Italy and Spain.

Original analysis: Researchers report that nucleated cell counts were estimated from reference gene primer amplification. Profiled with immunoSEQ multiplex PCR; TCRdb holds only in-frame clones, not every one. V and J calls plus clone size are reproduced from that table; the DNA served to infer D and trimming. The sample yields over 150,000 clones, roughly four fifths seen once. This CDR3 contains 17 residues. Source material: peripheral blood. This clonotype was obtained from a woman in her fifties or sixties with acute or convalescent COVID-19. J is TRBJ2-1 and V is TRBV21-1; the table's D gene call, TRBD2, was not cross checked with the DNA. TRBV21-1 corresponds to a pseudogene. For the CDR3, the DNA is TGTGCCAGCAGCTCCGGGCAACTAGCGCCGTCCTACAATGAGCAGTTCTTC. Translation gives CASSSGQLAPSYNEQFF.